This TCR beta chain was captured in a study of blood T cell repertoires in COVID-19. The study recruited people aged about 18 to 90 years across about two dozen US areas. Cohort assignment relied on participant-reported clinical history. Resolution of symptoms, clearance, or two negative PCRs was present in recovered Cohort 3 donors. Authors' data handling: For nucleated cells, counts were estimated from reference gene primer amplification. Profiling relied on immunoSEQ multiplex PCR, and the TCRdb table lists in-frame clones only, not all of them. That table supplies the V and J calls and clone size; D and trimming were determined from the DNA. The sample comprises more than 300,000 clones, roughly nine tenths of which are singletons, and under 20% rests with the top ten. Germline values: CDR1 SEHNR, CDR2 FQNEAQ (reference sequence). This CDR3 is built from 13 residues. Trimming took 3 bases from V and 7 from J, leaving 10 bases between them.

In its sample, this clone was seen once. The sample consisted of PBMCs or T cells enriched from blood (not recorded which). The chain links TRBV7-9 to TRBJ1-5; possible D gene TRBD1, 5 bases. The receptor was derived from a woman in her thirties who had recovered from COVID-19. CDR3 nucleotide sequence: TGTGCCAGCAGCTTCGGAGGGGACCAGCCCCAGCATTTT. Protein product: CASSFGGDQPQHF.